This T cell receptor (beta chain) was identified in a study of identical twins. TCRdb processed the 5' RACE reads anew with MiXCR; each CDR3 protein has one entry. This sample has under 450,000 distinct CDR3 sequences; about 18% occur once, and the top ten carry 12%. The CDR3 is 19 amino acids. Germline CDR1 SGHAT, CDR2 FQDESV (reference sequence). The V gene lost 4 bases and the J gene lost 3 bases, with 28 bases spanning the gap. Concerning this clonotype: The antigen is undetermined.

Regarding the study as a whole: There was an excess of low generation probability in the out-of-frame alpha sequences that twins shared.

What was sequenced was naive T cells sorted from blood. The clonotype originates from a man over 45 in good health. V usage is TRBV11-1 and J usage is TRBJ2-7; tentatively, D is TRBD1 or TRBD2 (5 bases each). This CDR3 reads CASSWQGRLGLGGHYEQYF. The DNA of the CDR3 is TGTGCCAGCAGCTGGCAGGGTCGGCTCGGCCTCGGAGGCCACTACGAGCAGTACTTC.